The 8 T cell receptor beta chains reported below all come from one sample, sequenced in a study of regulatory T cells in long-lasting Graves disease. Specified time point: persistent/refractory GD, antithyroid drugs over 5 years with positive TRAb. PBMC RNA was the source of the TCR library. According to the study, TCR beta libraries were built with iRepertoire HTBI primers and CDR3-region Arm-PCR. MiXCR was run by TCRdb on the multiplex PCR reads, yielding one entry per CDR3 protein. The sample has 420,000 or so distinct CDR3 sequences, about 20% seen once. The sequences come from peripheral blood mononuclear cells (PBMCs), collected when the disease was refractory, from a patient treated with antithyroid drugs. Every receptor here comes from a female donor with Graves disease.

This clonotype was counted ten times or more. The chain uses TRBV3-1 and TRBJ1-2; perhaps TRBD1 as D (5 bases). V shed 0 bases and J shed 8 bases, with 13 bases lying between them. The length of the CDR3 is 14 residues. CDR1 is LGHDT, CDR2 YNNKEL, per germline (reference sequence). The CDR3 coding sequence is TGTGCCAGCAGCCAAGAAGGGGCCTCGCGCGGCTACACCTTC. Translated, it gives CASSQEGASRGYTF.

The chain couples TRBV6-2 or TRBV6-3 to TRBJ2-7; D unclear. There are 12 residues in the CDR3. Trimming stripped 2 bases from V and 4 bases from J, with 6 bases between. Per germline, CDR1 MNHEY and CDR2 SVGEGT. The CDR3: CASSYQDYEQYF. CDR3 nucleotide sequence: TGTGCCAGCAGTTACCAGGATTACGAGCAGTACTTC.

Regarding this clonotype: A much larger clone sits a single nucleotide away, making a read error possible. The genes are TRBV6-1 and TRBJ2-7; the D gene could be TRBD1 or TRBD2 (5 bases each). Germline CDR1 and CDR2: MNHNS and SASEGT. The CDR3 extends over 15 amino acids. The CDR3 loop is CAGSGSGTELYEQYF. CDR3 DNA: TGTGCCGGCAGTGGCTCCGGGACCGAACTCTACGAGCAGTACTTC.

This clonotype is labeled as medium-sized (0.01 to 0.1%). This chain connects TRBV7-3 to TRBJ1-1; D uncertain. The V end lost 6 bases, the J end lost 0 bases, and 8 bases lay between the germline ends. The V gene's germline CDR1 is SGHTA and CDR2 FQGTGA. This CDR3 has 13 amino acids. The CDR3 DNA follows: TGTGCCAGCAGTTTGGTAGTGAACACTGAAGCTTTCTTT. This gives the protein CASSLVVNTEAFF.

CDR3 loop: CASSWGSTYEQYF. CDR3 sequence (DNA): TGCGCCAGCAGCTGGGGGTCAACCTACGAGCAGTACTTC. The genes are TRBV5-1 and TRBJ2-7, with D tentatively TRBD1 or TRBD2 (5 bases each). This CDR3 comprises 13 residues. The germline gives CDR1 SGHRS, CDR2 YFSETQ. V gave up 3 bases and J gave up 2 bases, with 9 bases separating them.

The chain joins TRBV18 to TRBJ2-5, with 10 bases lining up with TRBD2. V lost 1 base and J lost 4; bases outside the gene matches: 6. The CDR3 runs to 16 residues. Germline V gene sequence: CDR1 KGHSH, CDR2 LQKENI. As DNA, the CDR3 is TGTGCCAGCTCACCACGGCTAGCGGGAGTTGGAGAGACCCAGTACTTC. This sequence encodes CASSPRLAGVGETQYF.

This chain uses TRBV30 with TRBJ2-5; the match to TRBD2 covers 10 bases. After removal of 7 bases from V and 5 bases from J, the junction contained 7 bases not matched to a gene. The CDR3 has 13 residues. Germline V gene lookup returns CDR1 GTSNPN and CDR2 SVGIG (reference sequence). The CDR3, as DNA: TGTGCCTTCGCTAGCGGGGGTGAGGAGACCCAGTACTTC. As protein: CAFASGGEETQYF. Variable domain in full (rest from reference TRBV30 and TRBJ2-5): SQTIHQWPATLVQPVGSPLSLECTVEGTSNPNLYWYRQAAGRGLQLLFYSVGIGQISSEVPQNLSASRPQDRQFILSSKKLLLSDSGFYLCAFASGGEETQYFGPGTRLLVL.

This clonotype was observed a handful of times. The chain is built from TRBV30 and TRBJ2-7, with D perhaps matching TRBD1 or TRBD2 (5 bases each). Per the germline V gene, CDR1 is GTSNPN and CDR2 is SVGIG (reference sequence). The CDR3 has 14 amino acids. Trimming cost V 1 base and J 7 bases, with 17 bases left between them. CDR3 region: CAWSAGLLSGEQYF. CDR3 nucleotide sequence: TGTGCCTGGAGTGCAGGGCTATTATCGGGAGAGCAGTACTTC.